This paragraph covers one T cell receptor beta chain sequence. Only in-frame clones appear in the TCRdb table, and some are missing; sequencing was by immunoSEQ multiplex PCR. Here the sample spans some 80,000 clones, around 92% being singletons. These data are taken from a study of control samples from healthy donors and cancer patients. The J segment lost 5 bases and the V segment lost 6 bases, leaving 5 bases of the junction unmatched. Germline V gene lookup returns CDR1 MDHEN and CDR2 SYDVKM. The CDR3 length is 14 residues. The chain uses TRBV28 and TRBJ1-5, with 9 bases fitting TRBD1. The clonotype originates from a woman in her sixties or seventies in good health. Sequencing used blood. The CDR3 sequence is CASRDRGRDQPQHF. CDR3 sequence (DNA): TGTGCCAGCAGGGACAGGGGACGTGATCAGCCCCAGCATTTT.